The T cell receptor beta chain under discussion was sequenced for a study of OX40 agonist ivuxolimab in advanced cancers. Profiling relied on immunoSEQ multiplex PCR, and the TCRdb table lists in-frame clones only, not all of them. The repertoire holds about 36,000 clones, with 70% to 80% as singletons. Autoimmune disease history or systemic immunosuppression meant exclusion. Germline CDR1 reads MNHEY; CDR2 reads SVGAGI. The trim removed 2 bases at V and 2 bases at J, leaving 8 bases unmatched. CDR3 length: 16 amino acids. The sequence was obtained from an adult with an advanced solid tumor such as melanoma, head and neck, liver or kidney cancer. Sample: CD4+ or CD8+ T cells sorted from blood, taken in a trial of the OX40 agonist ivuxolimab. The chain has TRBV6-5 and TRBJ2-7, with 8 bases identical to TRBD1. The CDR3 loop reads CASSYAGGAFPYEQYF. DNA of the CDR3: TGTGCCAGCAGTTACGCAGGGGGCGCTTTCCCCTACGAGCAGTACTTC.